This TCR beta chain was obtained from a study of control samples from healthy donors and cancer patients. Sequencing used immunoSEQ multiplex PCR; TCRdb keeps in-frame clones, though not all of them. The table has 120,000 to 150,000 clones, about 91% seen once. The length of the CDR3 is 17 residues. V lost 6 bases, J lost 2 bases, and 15 bases stayed unmatched. The V gene's germline CDR1 is MDHEN and CDR2 SYDVKM. The origin of this receptor is a man aged 25-45 years in good health. V usage is TRBV28 and J usage is TRBJ2-7, with 8 bases that match TRBD1. Sequencing used blood. The CDR3 reads CASRPSTPGTGPYEQYF. Here the CDR3 DNA reads TGTGCCAGCAGACCCTCAACGCCCGGGACAGGCCCCTACGAGCAGTACTTC.